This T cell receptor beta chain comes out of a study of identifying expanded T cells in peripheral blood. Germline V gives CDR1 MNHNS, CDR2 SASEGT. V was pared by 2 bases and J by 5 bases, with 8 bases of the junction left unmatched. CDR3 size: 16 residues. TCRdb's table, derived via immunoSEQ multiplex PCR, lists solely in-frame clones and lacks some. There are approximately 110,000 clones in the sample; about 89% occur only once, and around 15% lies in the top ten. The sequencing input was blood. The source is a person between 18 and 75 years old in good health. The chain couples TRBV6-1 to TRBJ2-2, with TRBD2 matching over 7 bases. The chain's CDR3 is CASSETLRLATGELFF. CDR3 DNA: TGTGCCAGCAGTGAAACTTTACGACTAGCAACCGGGGAGCTGTTTTTT.